A single sample is the source of the 12 T cell receptor beta chains below, sequenced in a study of somatic mutations in cytotoxic T cells in rheumatoid arthritis. Produced via immunoSEQ multiplex PCR; TCRdb's table is partial and in-frame only. The data contain roughly 5,000 clones, about 84% of them singletons. What was sequenced was CD8+ T cells sorted from blood. These receptors were collected from a woman aged 45-65 years with rheumatoid arthritis.

This clone occurred once. The chain carries TRBV13 and TRBJ1-1; D is ambiguous. The CDR3 extends over 14 amino acids. In germline, CDR1 is PRHDT, CDR2 FYEKMQ (reference sequence). Trimming left V 4 bases short and J 6 bases short, with 15 bases between. CDR3 protein: CASSSQALEAEAFF. DNA of the CDR3: TGTGCCAGCAGCTCTCAGGCCCTGGAGGCTGAAGCTTTCTTT.

The chain couples TRBV4-1 to TRBJ2-1, with 12 bases aligning to TRBD2. This CDR3 is built from 16 residues. The germline gives CDR1 MGHRA, CDR2 YSYEKL. V shed 0 bases and J 6 bases; nucleotides not matched to a gene: 3. For the CDR3, the DNA is TGCGCCAGCAGCCAAGATGTGGGACTAGCGGGCAATGAGCAGTTCTTC. Protein product: CASSQDVGLAGNEQFF.

This chain uses TRBV9 with TRBJ2-1; 7 bases line up with TRBD2. CDR1 is SGDLS, CDR2 YYNGEE, per germline. V shed 5 bases and J 6 bases; nucleotides not matched to a gene: 8. This CDR3 contains 14 residues. The CDR3 DNA sequence: TGTGCCAGCAGTGGGGGGGGACTGATCAATGAGCAGTTCTTC. Translation gives CASSGGGLINEQFF.

This rearrangement joins TRBV6-5 to TRBJ2-7; D is unresolved. Trimming took off 6 bases at V and 1 base at J, with 7 bases between the two ends. This CDR3 has 12 amino acids. Germline values: CDR1 MNHEY, CDR2 SVGAGI. The CDR3 region has the DNA TGTGCCAGCAGCCCCGGTTCCTACGAGCAGTACTTC. Translating gives CASSPGSYEQYF.

The chain links TRBV15 to TRBJ2-1; a possible D gene is TRBD1 (5 bases). Trimming took 0 bases from V and 8 from J, leaving 14 bases between them. CDR3 length: 15 amino acids. Germline V gene sequence: CDR1 LNHNV, CDR2 YYDKDF (reference sequence). CDR3 DNA sequence: TGTGCCACCAGCAGAGATTTGTCAGGGTCGTATGAGCAGTTCTTC. Translation: CATSRDLSGSYEQFF.

The rearrangement uses TRBV30 and TRBJ1-4; D not resolved. The CDR3 runs 14 residues. Germline CDR1 GTSNPN, CDR2 SVGIG (reference sequence). V lost 1 base and J 4 bases, leaving 10 bases between the germline ends. CDR3 loop: CAWSAEQINEKLFF. In nucleotides, the CDR3 is TGTGCCTGGAGTGCAGAACAGATTAATGAAAAACTGTTTTTT.

The V and J genes are TRBV5-8 and TRBJ2-7, with D possibly matching TRBD2 (6 bases). The CDR3 has 14 residues. Trimming stripped 1 base from V and 3 bases from J, with 11 bases between. Germline values: CDR1 SGHTS, CDR2 YDEGEE. As DNA, the CDR3 is TGTGCCAGCAGCTTGCGGGGGATCGGCTACGAGCAGTACTTC. Its translation is CASSLRGIGYEQYF.

The J gene is TRBJ1-4, the V gene TRBV6-6; D might be TRBD1 (5 bases). Trimming removed 4 bases from V and 7 bases from J, with 13 bases in between. This CDR3 contains 14 residues. The germline CDR1 and CDR2 sequences are MNHNY and SVGAGI (reference sequence). The chain's CDR3 is CASSWAGPSEKLFF. CDR3 DNA: TGTGCCAGCAGTTGGGCAGGGCCGTCTGAAAAACTGTTTTTT.

This sequence joins TRBV9 and TRBJ2-7; 12 bases match TRBD2. CDR3 length: 15 amino acids. The germline CDR1 and CDR2 sequences are SGDLS and YYNGEE. J lost 4 bases, V lost 6 bases, and 8 bases had no gene match. This CDR3 reads CASTSRTSGMYEQYF. The CDR3, as DNA: TGTGCCAGCACCTCGCGGACTAGCGGGATGTACGAGCAGTACTTC.

The rearrangement links TRBV12-2 to TRBJ1-5; TRBD1, as called in the table, went unchecked against the DNA. TRBV12-2 is a pseudogene segment. The CDR3 extends over 17 amino acids. In DNA, the CDR3 is TGTGCAAGTCGCTTCCCGGGACAGGGATTAGGAGGCCAGCCCCAGCATTTT. The encoded protein is CASRFPGQGLGGQPQHF.

The chain couples TRBV19 to TRBJ1-1; D gene unclear. CDR3 length: 15 amino acids. CDR1 and CDR2 from the germline V gene are LNHDA and SQIVND (reference sequence). V dropped 3 bases and J dropped 2 bases, with 13 bases sitting between them. The CDR3 DNA reads TGTGCCAGTAGTATTCGTAGGGAGGGAAACACTGAAGCTTTCTTT. Protein sequence: CASSIRREGNTEAFF. Full variable domain (remainder filled in from reference TRBV19 and TRBJ1-1): DGGITQSPKYLFRKEGQNVTLSCEQNLNHDAMYWYRQDPGQGLRLIYYSQIVNDFQKGDIAEGYSVSREKKESFPLTVTSAQKNPTAFYLCASSIRREGNTEAFFGQGTRLTVV.

The rearrangement links TRBV2 to TRBJ2-2; 7 nucleotides line up with TRBD1. There are 14 residues in the CDR3. The germline CDR1 and CDR2 sequences are SNHLY and FYNNEI. Trimming at V came to 10 bases and at J to 4 bases, leaving 9 bases not matched to a gene. CDR3 protein: CAIVTGSGTGELFF. The CDR3 nucleotides are TGTGCCATCGTGACAGGGTCGGGCACCGGGGAGCTGTTTTTT. Using reference TRBV2 and TRBJ2-2 for the parts outside the CDR3, the full variable domain is EPEVTQTPSHQVTQMGQEVILRCVPISNHLYFYWYRQILGQKVEFLVSFYNNEISEKSEIFDDQFSVERPDGSNFTLKIRSTKLEDSAMYFCAIVTGSGTGELFFGEGSRLTVL.